Listed below are T cell receptor beta chains from one sample, sequenced in a study of molecular identifiers for immune sequencing clone quantification. TCRdb redid the calling of the PCR reads with MiXCR, one entry per CDR3 protein. The sample has more than 70,000 distinct CDR3 sequences, around a fifth seen once; the top ten hold more than 1%. Sequenced material: naive CD8+ T cells from blood, with Jurkat cell RNA spiked in. Every receptor here comes from a human donor in good health. Some libraries in this study had Jurkat cell RNA spiked in. Each CDR3 is given with its conserved first and last residue. D genes are given only for firm matches. Clone sizes are given selectively: once, few, many, or a class where the clone is expanded.

j_gene	d_gene	abundance	v_gene	CDR3nt	CDR3aa
TRBJ1-1	-	many	TRBV4-3	TGCGCCAGCAGCCAGGCAGAAATCGGCACTGAAGCTTTCTTT	CASSQAEIGTEAFF
TRBJ2-3	TRBD1	-	TRBV5-4	TGTGCCAGCAGCTTTGGACAGGGAACAGATACGCAGTATTTT	CASSFGQGTDTQYF
TRBJ2-5	-	many	TRBV5-1	TGCGCCAGCAGCTTCGGAGCGTACCAAGAGACCCAGTACTTC	CASSFGAYQETQYF
TRBJ2-5	TRBD2	few	TRBV19	TGTGCCAGTAGTATAAGTAGCGGGGGGGCTTTGGGAGAGACCCAGTACTTC	CASSISSGGALGETQYF
TRBJ2-7	TRBD1	-	TRBV28	TGTGCCAGCAGTGGGACAGGGAATCCCTCCTACGAGCAGTACTTC	CASSGTGNPSYEQYF
TRBJ2-7	-	few	TRBV19	TGTGCCAGTAGTAATTGGCCGGGCTTGGGCGAGCAGTACTTC	CASSNWPGLGEQYF
TRBJ2-1	-	few	TRBV28	TGTGCCAGCAGGTCCACCCACCACAGTGAGCAGTTCTTC	CASRSTHHSEQFF
TRBJ1-1	-	few	TRBV9	TGTGCCAGCAGCGTCTCCGGGTACACTGAAGCTTTCTTT	CASSVSGYTEAFF
TRBJ2-7	TRBD1	-	TRBV5-6	TGTGCCAGCAGCTTGGGGGGACAGGTCCTCTACGAGCAGTACTTC	CASSLGGQVLYEQYF
TRBJ2-7	TRBD2	many	TRBV6-2/TRBV6-3	TGTGCCAGCACCGACACGACTAGCGGGGGCCGCTACGAGCAGTACTTC	CASTDTTSGGRYEQYF
TRBJ2-7	TRBD2	-	TRBV2	TGTGCCAGCACGGCTAGCGGGGGAACCTACGAGCAGTACTTC	CASTASGGTYEQYF
TRBJ2-2	-	-	TRBV12-3/TRBV12-4	TGTGCCACACGACGGGTGACCGGGGAGCTGTTTTTT	CATRRVTGELFF
TRBJ2-1	TRBD2	-	TRBV7-9	TGTGCCAGCAGACAAGGACTAGCGGGCGATGAGCAGTTCTTC	CASRQGLAGDEQFF
TRBJ1-1	-	-	TRBV12-3/TRBV12-4	TGTGCCAGCAGTTTTATTTTTAGGGAAGCTTTCTTT	CASSFIFREAFF
TRBJ1-5	-	many	TRBV6-1	TGTGCCAGCGCCAACGGCCGGGACTCAAATCAGCCCCAGCATTTT	CASANGRDSNQPQHF
TRBJ2-4	-	-	TRBV6-2/TRBV6-3	TGTGCCAGCAGTTACTCAGTGGCAGGGCCCACCCTAGCCAAAAACGTTCAGTACTTC	CASSYSVAGPTLAKNVQYF
TRBJ2-1	-	few	TRBV28	TGTGCCAGCAGGGCTACTAGCTCCTACAATGAGCAGTTCTTC	CASRATSSYNEQFF
TRBJ2-1	-	-	TRBV29-1	TGCAGCGTTGTATCCTCCTACAATGAGCAGTTCTTC	CSVVSSYNEQFF
TRBJ2-5	TRBD2	-	TRBV2	TGTGCCAGCAGTGAAAGAGTCGGGGGGGCGTGGGAGACCCAGTACTTC	CASSERVGGAWETQYF
TRBJ2-1	-	few	TRBV24-1	TGTGCCACCAGTGTGGTAGGGACGGCGTACAATGAGCAGTTCTTC	CATSVVGTAYNEQFF
TRBJ2-6	-	many	TRBV19	TGTGCCAGTAGTGTACTCTCTGGGGCCAACGTCCTGACTTTC	CASSVLSGANVLTF
TRBJ1-1	-	many	TRBV6-6	TGTGCCAGCAGTTACGGGGTACCCACTGAAGCTTTCTTT	CASSYGVPTEAFF
TRBJ1-5	-	many	TRBV3-1	TGTGCCAGCAGCCAAGAGGTAGATGTGGGGGGGAATCAGCCCCAGCATTTT	CASSQEVDVGGNQPQHF
TRBJ2-3	-	many	TRBV25-1	TGTGCCAGCAGGGGGGGCTATAGCACAGATACGCAGTATTTT	CASRGGYSTDTQYF
TRBJ2-2	TRBD2	few	TRBV14	TGTGCCAGCAGCCAAGCGGGAGGTCTTGTCGGGGAGCTGTTTTTT	CASSQAGGLVGELFF
TRBJ2-1	-	many	TRBV7-2	TGTGCCAGCAGCCGACCCTACAATGAGCAGTTCTTC	CASSRPYNEQFF
TRBJ2-3	TRBD2	many	TRBV12-3/TRBV12-4	TGTGCCAGCAAAACTAGCGGGTTGAAAGATACGCAGTATTTT	CASKTSGLKDTQYF